A selection of T cell receptor beta chains follows, all from one sample in a study of regulatory T cells in long-lasting Graves disease. TCRdb redid the calling of the multiplex PCR reads with MiXCR, one entry per CDR3 protein. In the table there are about 430,000 distinct CDR3 sequences, 14% to 15% of which are singletons. This same sample was also taken into another study, of T cells in Graves' hyperthyroidism and ophthalmopathy.

Source: peripheral blood mononuclear cells (PBMCs), taken at new diagnosis, from a patient treated with antithyroid drugs. Receptors were obtained from a woman between 35 and 50 years old with Graves disease. CDR3s include the opening cysteine and the closing phenylalanine or tryptophan. A D gene is named only where the DNA matches it firmly. The size entry is marked missing in some rows and otherwise reads once, few, many or a size class.

v_call	d_call	j_call	clone_size	cdr3_nt	cdr3_aa
TRBV4-1	TRBD2	TRBJ2-3	-	TGCGCCAGCAGCCACGATGCGGGAGTGGGAGATACGCAGTATTTT	CASSHDAGVGDTQYF
TRBV6-5	-	TRBJ2-1	few	TGTGCCAGCAGTTACGGGGGCGGCCCCTGGAATGAGCAGTTCTTC	CASSYGGGPWNEQFF
TRBV7-2	-	TRBJ2-3	many	TGTGCCAGCAGTTTAAGGACGAGGGACACAGATACGCAGTATTTT	CASSLRTRDTDTQYF
TRBV12-5	-	TRBJ1-2	many	TGTGCTAGTGGTTTGTTGAGTCGGGCAGATGGCTACACCTTC	CASGLLSRADGYTF
TRBV6-5	-	TRBJ2-3	few	TGTGCCAGCAGTTACACATCCGGGGGTACGCAGTATTTT	CASSYTSGGTQYF
TRBV4-1	TRBD2	TRBJ2-7	-	TGCGCCAGCAGCCCCCCCGGGACTAGGGAGCAGTACTTC	CASSPPGTREQYF
TRBV5-1	-	TRBJ2-7	many	TGCGCCAGCAGCTCGTCTCCGGGATCAAGCAACGAGCAGTACTTC	CASSSSPGSSNEQYF
TRBV20-1	TRBD2	TRBJ2-3	-	TGCAGTGCTAGAGATATCAGCGGGAGGACAGATACGCAGTATTTT	CSARDISGRTDTQYF
TRBV5-1	-	TRBJ2-5	-	TGCGCCAGCAGCTTGAGGGAGTTGACAGACCTAGGAGAGACCCAGTACTTC	CASSLRELTDLGETQYF
TRBV5-5	TRBD1	TRBJ2-3	many	TGTGCCAGCAGCCCCCCCCGGACAGGGCGTACAGATACGCAGTATTTT	CASSPPRTGRTDTQYF
TRBV10-3	-	TRBJ2-1	few	TGTGCCATCAGTGAGGGGCAGTACAATGAGCAGTTCTTC	CAISEGQYNEQFF
TRBV12-3/TRBV12-4	-	TRBJ2-7	many	TGTGCCAGCAGCTGGGGGGGGGGCCTCTCCTACGAGCAGTACTTC	CASSWGGGLSYEQYF
TRBV2	-	TRBJ1-1	many	TGTGCCAGCAGTGAACCACCGACAGAGGTGAACACTGAAGCTTTCTTT	CASSEPPTEVNTEAFF
TRBV12-3/TRBV12-4	-	TRBJ1-4	many	TGTGCCAGCGGGGCTTCGGGGCAACGTAATGAAAAACTGTTTTTT	CASGASGQRNEKLFF
TRBV5-1	-	TRBJ2-7	-	TGCGCCAGCAGCACAAGCCCCGGGACTGCTACCTACGAGCAGTACTTC	CASSTSPGTATYEQYF
TRBV7-7	TRBD1	TRBJ2-1	-	TGTGCTAGCAGCCCGGGACAGGGGGGAGATGAGCAGTTCTTC	CASSPGQGGDEQFF
TRBV5-1	TRBD1	TRBJ2-5	few	TGCGCCAGCAGCCTTCAGGGGGAGCAAGAGACCCAGTACTTC	CASSLQGEQETQYF
TRBV27	-	TRBJ2-1	-	TGTGACAGCGTGAGGTCGAGCTCCTACAATGAGCAGTTCTTC	CDSVRSSSYNEQFF
TRBV7-9	-	TRBJ1-1	few	TGTGCCAGCAGCTTAACCTCCCGAAATGAAGCTTTCTTT	CASSLTSRNEAFF
TRBV4-1	TRBD1	TRBJ1-2	many	TGCGCCAGCAGTCCGGACAGGGGGGAGGGCTATGGCTACACCTTC	CASSPDRGEGYGYTF
TRBV7-2	TRBD2	TRBJ2-7	few	TGTGCCAGCAGCTTAGAAGAGCCTAGCGGGACGGTCTCCTACGAGCAGTACTTC	CASSLEEPSGTVSYEQYF
TRBV12-3/TRBV12-4	-	TRBJ1-1	-	TGTGCCAGCAGTTTAGCCGGACACTCGAAGGACGCTGAAGCTTTCTTT	CASSLAGHSKDAEAFF
TRBV19	TRBD1	TRBJ1-2	many	TGTGCCAGTAGTTCTCGACAGGGGTATGGCTACACCTTC	CASSSRQGYGYTF
TRBV12-3/TRBV12-4	-	TRBJ2-3	many	TGTGCCAGCAGCCTCCTTTACACAGATACGCAGTATTTT	CASSLLYTDTQYF
TRBV13	-	TRBJ2-1	few	TGTGCCAGCAGCACGACAGGACGTAACAATGAGCAGTTCTTC	CASSTTGRNNEQFF
TRBV12-3/TRBV12-4	-	TRBJ2-7	many	TGTGCCAGCAGTCGTGACAGCCTGTACGAGCAGTACTTC	CASSRDSLYEQYF
TRBV13	-	TRBJ1-1	few	TGTGCCAGCAGCTTACAGGGATGGGGCACTGAAGCTTTCTTT	CASSLQGWGTEAFF
TRBV11-2	-	TRBJ1-3	-	TGTGCCAGCAGCTTATTACGGGGCACGGGAAACACCATATATTTT	CASSLLRGTGNTIYF
TRBV19	-	TRBJ1-2	few	TGTGCCAGTAGCCCCGCATCCCCTTCGACGATCCCGAGGCAGTTC	CASSPASPSTIPRQF
TRBV19	TRBD2	TRBJ2-5	-	TGTGCCAGTAGGGGACTAGCGCAAGAGACCCAGTACTTC	CASRGLAQETQYF